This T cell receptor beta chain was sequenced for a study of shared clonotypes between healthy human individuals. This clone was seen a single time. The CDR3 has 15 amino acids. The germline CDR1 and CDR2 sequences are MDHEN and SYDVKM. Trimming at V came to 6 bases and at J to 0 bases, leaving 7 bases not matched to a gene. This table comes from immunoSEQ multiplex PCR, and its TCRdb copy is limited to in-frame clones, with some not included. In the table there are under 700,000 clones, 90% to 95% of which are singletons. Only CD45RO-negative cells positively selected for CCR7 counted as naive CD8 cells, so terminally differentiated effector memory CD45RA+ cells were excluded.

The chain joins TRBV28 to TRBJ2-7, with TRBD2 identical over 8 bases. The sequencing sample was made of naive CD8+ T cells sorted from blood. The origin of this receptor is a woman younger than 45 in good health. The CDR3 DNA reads TGTGCCAGCAGACCTCTAGCGGGTACCTCCTACGAGCAGTACTTC. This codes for CASRPLAGTSYEQYF.